This T cell receptor (beta chain) was identified in a study of Ad26.COV2.S vaccination and SARS-CoV-2 variants. Points from the study as a whole: Possible underestimation of total T cell responses by the TCR breadth and depth analyses was noted. Marked by substantial breadth, spike-specific CD8+ and CD4+ T cell responses were reportedly seen after vaccination.

CDR1 and CDR2 from the germline V gene are SGHNT and YENEEA. The V gene end was trimmed by 0 bases and the J gene end by 4 bases; junction bases not matched to a gene: 14. The CDR3 spans 19 residues. Note on this clone: The antigen is undetermined.

Using immunoSEQ multiplex PCR, the repertoire was profiled, and TCRdb retains in-frame clones only, with some absent. The data show about 420,000 clones, around nine tenths seen once. Treatment noted: 15 to 20 received Ad26.COV2.S at low or high dose, single or two shots; about 5 received placebo; per-sample allocation not given. Samples were taken on day 63 after the first vaccine or placebo injection. The gene calls are TRBV11-3 and TRBJ1-2; 10 positions agree with TRBD1. The source material was peripheral blood, sampled in a trial of Ad26.COV2.S vaccine versus placebo. This TCR came from a person aged 18-60 years who received the Ad26.COV2.S COVID-19 vaccine or a placebo. For the CDR3, the DNA is TGTGCCAGCAGCTTAGACGGACAGGGGGAACCCTGGCCCCTCTATGGCTACACCTTC. This sequence encodes CASSLDGQGEPWPLYGYTF.